This TCR beta chain derives from a study of blood T cells in healthy people across ages (dated by TCRdb to between 2015 and 2016). Regarding the study in general: In model experiments, roughly one uniquely barcoded TCR beta cDNA molecule per two T cells was captured by template switching. To track age-related changes in TCR beta repertoire diversity, the study relied on deep sequencing normalized with unique cDNA molecular identifiers. The donors were divided into four age groups: young (average around 15 years), middle-aged (under 40), aged (around 67) and long-lived (about 80). The study analyzed two additional independent replicas of 1 million unique cDNA reads from the same blood draw for two donors, one aged 18 to 30 and one aged 80 or older.

Systemically healthy Caucasian individuals from Russia, around 39 in total and aged about 6 to 100 years, were included as donors. Around 9.7 milliliters of peripheral blood were collected from each donor into EDTA-treated Vacutainer tubes. Ficoll-Paque density-gradient centrifugation was used to isolate PBMCs, with at least 6.5 million per sample. Total RNA was extracted from PBMCs with Trizol reagent, with at least 6 micrograms obtained per sample. For every donor, flow cytometry on a PBMC aliquot measured the percentage of naive CD45RAhigh/CD27high T cells. Library creation used 5' RACE. Sequencing used an Illumina HiSeq 2500. A second PCR of roughly 7 to 11 cycles was performed with a sample-barcoded 5' primer and a J-beta primer mix. Each TCR beta cDNA molecule received a unique molecular identifier from a template-switch 5' adaptor carrying 12 random nucleotides. Each sample yielded at least 3 million CDR3-containing paired-end reads. First-strand cDNA synthesis was performed from all RNA using the Mint cDNA synthesis kit, with priming by a TRBC-specific oligonucleotide. All cDNA was treated with uracil-DNA glycosylase and then went through a first 18-cycle PCR with the universal primers M1SS and BC2_uni_R. The paper's data handling went like this. Normalization of each sample was performed by random selection of 1 million high-quality reads, each carrying a distinct molecular identifier. Instead of being binned into consensus sequences, reads that shared molecular identifiers were thrown out. CDR3 identification, clonotype clustering and error correction used MiTCR with a Q25 quality threshold and the strictest error-elimination algorithm. Lower-bound total TCR beta diversity was estimated with a nonparametric unseen species model using Euler transformation. Using fastp at Q25 and MiXCR, TCRdb reprocessed the public reads and kept productive beta chains. Rows with one shared CDR3 protein collapse into an entry with the most common genes and DNA. For this entry, the V and J calls and clone size follow TCRdb and not the study's own pipeline. Here the sample has approximately 780,000 distinct CDR3 sequences; about a quarter occur a single time. The top ten hold 2.5% to 3.5% of the sample.

Remarks on this clonotype: The specificity of this receptor is unknown. No qualities accompany the bases; no much larger clone lies one base away.

Results and caveats for the whole study, not just this receptor: The long-lived group showed more naive CD4+ T cells, fewer expanded clones and increased TCR diversity than the aged group, suggesting age selection. Estimates of total diversity from one million sequenced T cells were regarded as lower bounds and underestimates. There was a strong correlation between observed TCR beta diversity and the percentage of naive T cells measured by flow cytometry. The CMV infection status of donors was not known, potentially confounding age-related changes in expanded clonotypes. As age increased, observed TCR beta diversity per million T cells dropped in a roughly linear way, and a significant reduction was already evident by age around 41. Because profiling used bulk unsorted PBMCs, naive and antigen-experienced compartments could not be compared conclusively.

Between the V and J ends, shortened by 8 bases and 1 base respectively, the junction contains 14 bases. From the cysteine through the phenylalanine, the CDR3 covers 14 amino acids. The DNA shown is the 42-base CDR3, in frame from base 1. The germline V gene supplies CDR1 ENHRY and CDR2 SYGVKD. Separately, the same data were catalogued under a study of T cells of mothers and their children. Looking at the second paper: Nine systemically healthy Caucasian individuals served as donors, namely three mothers together with their six children. cDNA synthesis used all of the extracted RNA, with 1.5 ug of RNA in each 15 ul reaction. In the second PCR, sample barcodes and 2-4 random nucleotides were introduced via the M1S primer. Over 9.5 million TCR beta CDR3 reads were obtained for each mother, and approximately 3 million reads were obtained for each child. TCR recombination output is similarly shaped by thymic selection in related and unrelated pairs, with a minor effect exerted by inherited differences. Related mother-child pairs always showed normalized repertoire overlap that was slightly higher than in unrelated mother-child pairs, though the difference was never significant. No persistent microchimeric T cell clones were detected, at a sensitivity of about 100 clones per million clonotypes. Deep NGS was used in the study to compare the TCR beta repertoires of mothers and children and to look for features that separate related mother-child pairs from unrelated individuals. Mothers averaged approximately 41 +/- 4 years of age and children averaged roughly 10 +/- 4 years. Libraries were sequenced on Illumina HiSeq 2000 with 100+100 nt paired-end reads after adapter ligation with NEBNext reagents. To avoid cross-contamination, the mother libraries and the child libraries were prepared a month apart and sequenced in separate runs. Each donor had between roughly 450,000 and 2,300,000 distinct TCR beta clonotypes identified. Naive TCR beta clonotypes were estimated from low-frequency clonotypes matched to each donor's FACS-determined naive share, without sorting.

The sequenced sample was blood. The receptor was derived from a boy under 18 in good health. The chain is encoded by TRBV10-3 joined to TRBJ1-2; the D gene cannot be resolved reliably. CDR3 reads: CAIGEENFNYGYTF. The nucleotide sequence is TGTGCCATCGGGGAGGAGAACTTTAACTATGGCTACACCTTC.